A selection of T cell receptor beta chains follows, all from one sample in a study of blood T cell repertoires in COVID-19. Clones were read by immunoSEQ multiplex PCR, and TCRdb kept only the in-frame ones, dropping some. In the table there are a few hundred thousand clones, approximately 87% of which are singletons. Sequencing used peripheral blood. Receptors originate from a human donor in a cohort sampled during active COVID-19. Each CDR3 is given with its conserved first and last residue. A D gene is named only where the DNA matches it firmly. For some rows the clone size is stated as once, few or many, or as a class when expanded; others skip it.

TRBD1 | TRBJ2-2 | . | TRBV18 | CASSPQGTGVDTGELFF | TGTGCCAGCTCACCACAGGGTACAGGGGTCGACACCGGGGAGCTGTTTTTT
. | TRBJ2-1 | . | TRBV7-3 | CASSFFIAEQFF | TGTGCCAGCAGCTTTTTCATAGCGGAGCAGTTCTTC
. | TRBJ2-3 | . | TRBV27 | CASSFQATDTQYF | TGTGCCAGCAGTTTTCAGGCAACAGATACGCAGTATTTT
TRBD2 | TRBJ2-1 | . | TRBV2 | CASTFSGRKGTYNEQFF | TGTGCCAGCACTTTTAGCGGGAGGAAGGGGACCTACAATGAGCAGTTCTTC
TRBD1 | TRBJ1-5 | . | TRBV6-1 | CASSELQGQPQHF | TGTGCCAGCAGTGAGTTACAGGGGCAGCCCCAGCATTTT
TRBD2 | TRBJ2-7 | . | TRBV7-2 | CASSLGLAGAYEQYF | TGTGCCAGCAGCTTAGGACTAGCGGGGGCCTACGAGCAGTACTTC
. | TRBJ1-1 | . | TRBV4-2 | CASSQDGHGGTEAFF | TGTGCCAGCAGCCAAGATGGACACGGAGGGACTGAAGCTTTCTTT
. | TRBJ1-5 | . | TRBV10-2 | CASSETNSLRPQHF | TGCGCCAGCAGTGAGACAAACAGCCTGAGGCCCCAGCATTTT
TRBD2 | TRBJ2-2 | . | TRBV5-1 | CASSFGGADTGELFF | TGCGCCAGCAGCTTCGGGGGGGCCGACACCGGGGAGCTGTTTTTT
TRBD1 | TRBJ2-7 | . | TRBV7-2 | CASSLKVGTGWLSVEQYF | TGTGCCAGCAGCTTAAAAGTTGGGACAGGGTGGCTATCGGTCGAGCAGTACTTC
. | TRBJ2-5 | . | TRBV21-1 | CASSKMPTEYQETQYF | TGTGCCAGCAGCAAAATGCCAACCGAGTACCAAGAGACCCAGTACTTC
. | TRBJ2-3 | . | TRBV3-1/TRBV3-2 | CASSQGGGTDTQYF | TGTGCCAGCAGCCAAGGCGGGGGCACAGATACGCAGTATTTT
TRBD1 | TRBJ2-7 | . | TRBV29-1 | CSVEGGDRTPYEQYF | TGCAGCGTTGAAGGGGGGGACAGGACCCCCTACGAGCAGTACTTC
. | TRBJ2-7 | . | TRBV7-8 | CASSLSHRGYEQYF | TGTGCCAGCAGCTTATCGCATCGGGGTTACGAGCAGTACTTC
TRBD2 | TRBJ2-5 | . | TRBV5-1 | CASSPSSGFQETQYF | TGCGCCAGCAGCCCCTCTAGCGGTTTCCAAGAGACCCAGTACTTC
TRBD1 | TRBJ1-2 | . | TRBV6-6 | CASRVLGTGTGYTF | TGTGCCAGCAGGGTACTCGGGACAGGGACTGGCTACACCTTC
TRBD2 | TRBJ2-1 | few | TRBV5-5 | CASSSGLAGNNEQFF | TGTGCCAGCAGCTCTGGACTAGCGGGTAACAATGAGCAGTTCTTC
. | TRBJ2-5 | once | TRBV27 | CASSFRGTRWSQYF | TGTGCCAGCAGTTTCCGTGGGACACGTTGGTCCCAGTACTTC
TRBD1 | TRBJ2-2 | . | TRBV9 | CASSVAPTGTGYAGELFF | TGTGCCAGCAGCGTAGCCCCCACCGGGACAGGGTACGCCGGGGAGCTGTTTTTT
TRBD1 | TRBJ2-1 | . | TRBV25-1 | CASSLKGQDKFF | TGTGCCAGCAGTTTAAAGGGACAGGACAAGTTCTTC
. | TRBJ1-5 | . | TRBV7-2 | CASSLVVDRDQPQHF | TGTGCCAGCAGCTTAGTTGTAGACAGAGATCAGCCCCAGCATTTT
. | TRBJ1-5 | . | TRBV19 | CASSRETRSNQPQHF | TGTGCCAGTAGTAGAGAGACTCGGAGCAATCAGCCCCAGCATTTT
TRBD2 | TRBJ2-3 | . | TRBV7-2 | CASSFRSSSGGAVDTQYF | TGTGCCAGCAGCTTCCGGTCAAGTAGCGGGGGGGCCGTTGATACGCAGTATTTT